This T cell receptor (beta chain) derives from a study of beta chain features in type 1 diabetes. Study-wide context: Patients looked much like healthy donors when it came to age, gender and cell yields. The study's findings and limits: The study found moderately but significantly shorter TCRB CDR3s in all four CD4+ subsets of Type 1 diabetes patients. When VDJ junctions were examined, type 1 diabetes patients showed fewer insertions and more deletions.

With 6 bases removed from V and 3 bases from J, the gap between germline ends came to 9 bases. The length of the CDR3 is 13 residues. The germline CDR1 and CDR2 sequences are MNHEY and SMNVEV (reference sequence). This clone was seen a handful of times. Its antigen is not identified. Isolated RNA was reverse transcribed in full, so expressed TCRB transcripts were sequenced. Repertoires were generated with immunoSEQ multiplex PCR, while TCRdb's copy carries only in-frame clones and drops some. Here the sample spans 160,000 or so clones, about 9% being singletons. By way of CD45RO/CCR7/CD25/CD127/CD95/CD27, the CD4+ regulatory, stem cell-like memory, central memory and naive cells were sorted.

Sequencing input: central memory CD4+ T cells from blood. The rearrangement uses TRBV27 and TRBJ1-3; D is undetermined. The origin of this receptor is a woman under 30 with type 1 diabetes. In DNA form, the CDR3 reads TGTGCCAGCAGACCCGGAGGTGGAAACACCATATATTTT. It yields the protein CASRPGGGNTIYF.